This TCR beta chain was found in a study of OX40 agonist ivuxolimab in advanced cancers. The CDR3 is made up of 14 amino acids. CDR1 SGHAT and CDR2 FQDESV come from the germline V gene (reference sequence). V lost 5 bases, J lost 2 bases, and 9 bases lay in between. Samples were taken at baseline and on day 1 of cycles 4 and 7. Here immunoSEQ multiplex PCR was the method, and the copy in TCRdb shows in-frame clones only, minus some. The sample lists tens of thousands of clones, roughly 91% occurring once. Sequenced here: CD4+ or CD8+ T cells sorted from blood, sampled in a trial of the OX40 agonist ivuxolimab. The chain is built from TRBV11-1 and TRBJ2-2; D uncertain. This TCR derives from an adult with an advanced solid tumor such as melanoma, head and neck, liver or kidney cancer. The CDR3 region has the DNA TGTGCCAGCAGCGCAACCAGTAACACCGGGGAGCTGTTTTTT. Encoded protein: CASSATSNTGELFF.